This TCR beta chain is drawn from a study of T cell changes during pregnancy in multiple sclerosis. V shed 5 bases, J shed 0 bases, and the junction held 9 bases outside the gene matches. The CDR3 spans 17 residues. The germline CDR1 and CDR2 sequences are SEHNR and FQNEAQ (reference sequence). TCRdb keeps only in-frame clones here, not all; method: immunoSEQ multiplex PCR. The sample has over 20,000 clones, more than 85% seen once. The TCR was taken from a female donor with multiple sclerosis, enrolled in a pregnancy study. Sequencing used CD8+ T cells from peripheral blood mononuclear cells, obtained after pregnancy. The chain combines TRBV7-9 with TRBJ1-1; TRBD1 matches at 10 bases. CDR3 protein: CASSPTTGGLMNTEAFF. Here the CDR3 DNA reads TGTGCCAGCAGCCCGACGACAGGGGGCTTGATGAACACTGAAGCTTTCTTT.